This T cell receptor (beta chain) originates from a study of resident and recirculating memory T cells in vitiligo. Assay: immunoSEQ multiplex PCR; the TCRdb copy retains only in-frame clones and omits some. The data contain fewer than 80,000 clones, approximately 89% of them singletons. The source material was blood. The clonotype originates from a male donor with vitiligo.

CDR3 protein: CASTLHPPSLAGGLNEQFF. CDR3 coding DNA: TGTGCCAGCACCCTCCATCCACCCTCACTAGCGGGGGGTCTTAATGAGCAGTTCTTC. V and J are TRBV27 and TRBJ2-1; 12 nucleotides agree with TRBD2. There are 19 residues in the CDR3. The germline gives CDR1 MNHEY, CDR2 SMNVEV (reference sequence). V gave up 7 bases and J gave up 7 bases; unmatched junction bases: 20.